This T cell receptor (beta chain) is drawn from a study of blood T cells in healthy people across ages. The authors ran a second PCR of 7 to 11 cycles using a sample-barcoded 5' primer and a J-beta primer mix. Every molecule of cDNA carried a tag from a template-switch adaptor with 12 random nucleotides. MiXCR was run by TCRdb on the 5' RACE reads, yielding one entry per CDR3 protein. This sample has 800,000 to 1,000,000 distinct CDR3 sequences, with around 49% found just once. Regarding the study as a whole: Long-lived donors had more naive CD4+ cells and higher diversity than aged donors.

Between the trimmed V and J ends, which lost 4 bases and 1 base, there was a span of 6 bases. Germline V lookup: CDR1 SQVTM, CDR2 ANQGSEA. The CDR3 has 12 amino acids. With respect to this clonotype: Its target is not known.

Sequencing input: blood. This TCR came from a man under 40 in good health. The chain couples TRBV29-1 to TRBJ2-3, with no clear D. The CDR3 DNA sequence: TGCAGCGTTGCGTCACGCACAGATACGCAGTATTTT. Translated: CSVASRTDTQYF.